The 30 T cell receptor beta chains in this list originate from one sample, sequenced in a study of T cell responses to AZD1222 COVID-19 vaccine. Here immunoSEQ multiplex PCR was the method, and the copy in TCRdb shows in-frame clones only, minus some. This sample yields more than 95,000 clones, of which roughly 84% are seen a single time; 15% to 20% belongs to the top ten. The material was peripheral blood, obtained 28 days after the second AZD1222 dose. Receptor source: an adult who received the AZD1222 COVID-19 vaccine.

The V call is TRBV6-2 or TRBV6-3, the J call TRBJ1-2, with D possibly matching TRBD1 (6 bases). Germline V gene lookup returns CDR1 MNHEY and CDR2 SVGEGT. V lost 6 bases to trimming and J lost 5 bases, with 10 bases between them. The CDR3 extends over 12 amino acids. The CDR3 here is CASSKDRYGYTF. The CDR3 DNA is TGTGCCAGCAGCAAAGACAGGTATGGCTACACCTTC.

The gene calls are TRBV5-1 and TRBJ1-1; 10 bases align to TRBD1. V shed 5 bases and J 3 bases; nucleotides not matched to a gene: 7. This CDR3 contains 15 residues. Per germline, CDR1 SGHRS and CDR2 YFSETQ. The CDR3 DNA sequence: TGCGCCAGCAGTTGGACCGGGACAGGGGACACTGAAGCTTTCTTT. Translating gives CASSWTGTGDTEAFF. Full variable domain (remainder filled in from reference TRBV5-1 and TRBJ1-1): KAGVTQTPRYLIKTRGQQVTLSCSPISGHRSVSWYQQTPGQGLQFLFEYFSETQRNKGNFPGRFSGRQFSNSRSEMNVSTLELGDSALYLCASSWTGTGDTEAFFGQGTRLTVV.

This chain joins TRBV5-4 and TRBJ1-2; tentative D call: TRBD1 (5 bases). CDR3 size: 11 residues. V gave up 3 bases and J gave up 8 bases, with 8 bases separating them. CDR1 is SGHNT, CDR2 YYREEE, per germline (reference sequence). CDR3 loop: CASSSGGGYTF. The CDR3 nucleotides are TGTGCCAGCAGCTCCGGGGGGGGCTACACCTTC.

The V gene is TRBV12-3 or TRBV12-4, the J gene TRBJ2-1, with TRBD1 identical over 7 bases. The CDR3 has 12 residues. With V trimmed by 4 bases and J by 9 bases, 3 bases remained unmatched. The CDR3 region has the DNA TGTGCCAGCAGTTCGCACAGGGGTGAGCAGTTCTTC. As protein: CASSSHRGEQFF.

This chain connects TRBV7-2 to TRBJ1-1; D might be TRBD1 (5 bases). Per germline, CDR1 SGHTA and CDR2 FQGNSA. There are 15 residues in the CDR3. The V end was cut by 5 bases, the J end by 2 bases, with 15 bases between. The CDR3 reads CASSVRGVLNTEAFF. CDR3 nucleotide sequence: TGTGCCAGCAGCGTACGAGGGGTTTTAAACACTGAAGCTTTCTTT.

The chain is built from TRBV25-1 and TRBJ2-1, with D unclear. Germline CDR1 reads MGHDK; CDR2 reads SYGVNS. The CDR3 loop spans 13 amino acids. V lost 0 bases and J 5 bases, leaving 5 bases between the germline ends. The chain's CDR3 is CASSEYINNEQFF. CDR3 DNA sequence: TGTGCCAGCAGTGAATATATCAACAATGAGCAGTTCTTC. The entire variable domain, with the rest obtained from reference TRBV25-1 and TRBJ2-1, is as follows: EADIYQTPRYLVIGTGKKITLECSQTMGHDKMYWYQQDPGMELHLIHYSYGVNSTEKGDLSSESTVSRIRTEHFPLTLESARPSHTSQYLCASSEYINNEQFFGPGTRLTVL.

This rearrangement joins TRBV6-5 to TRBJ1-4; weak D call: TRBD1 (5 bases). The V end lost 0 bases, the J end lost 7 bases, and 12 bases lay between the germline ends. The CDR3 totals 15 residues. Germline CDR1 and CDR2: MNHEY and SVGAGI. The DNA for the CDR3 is TGTGCCAGCAGTTACTCGCCCAGGGATCTTGAAAAACTGTTTTTT. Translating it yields CASSYSPRDLEKLFF.

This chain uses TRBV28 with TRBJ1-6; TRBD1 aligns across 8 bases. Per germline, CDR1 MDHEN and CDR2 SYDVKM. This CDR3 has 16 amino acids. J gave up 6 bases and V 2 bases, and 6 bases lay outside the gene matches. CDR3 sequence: CASSLPAGTGNSPLHF. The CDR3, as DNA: TGTGCCAGCAGTTTACCTGCCGGGACAGGTAATTCACCCCTCCACTTT. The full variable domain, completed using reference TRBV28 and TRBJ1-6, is DVKVTQSSRYLVKRTGEKVFLECVQDMDHENMFWYRQDPGLGLRLIYFSYDVKMKEKGDIPEGYSVSREKKERFSLILESASTNQTSMYLCASSLPAGTGNSPLHFGNGTRLTVT.

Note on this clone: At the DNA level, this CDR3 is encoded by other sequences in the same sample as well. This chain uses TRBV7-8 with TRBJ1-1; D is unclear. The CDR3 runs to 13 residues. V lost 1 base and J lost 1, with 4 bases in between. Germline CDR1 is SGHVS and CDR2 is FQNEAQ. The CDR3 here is CASSLEGNTEAFF. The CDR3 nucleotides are TGTGCCAGCAGCTTAGAAGGGAACACTGAAGCTTTCTTT.

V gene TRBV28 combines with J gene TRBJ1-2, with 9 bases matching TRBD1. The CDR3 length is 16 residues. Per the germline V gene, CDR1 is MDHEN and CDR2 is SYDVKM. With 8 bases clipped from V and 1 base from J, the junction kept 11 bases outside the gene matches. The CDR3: CASGFTGQGFNYGYTF. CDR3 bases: TGTGCCAGCGGCTTCACGGGACAGGGTTTTAACTATGGCTACACCTTC.

The DNA of the CDR3 is TGTGCCAGCAGCTTAGGAGACAGGGGAAATGAGCAGTTCTTC. Translated, it gives CASSLGDRGNEQFF. J is TRBJ2-1 and V is TRBV13; 8 bases are shared with TRBD1. Trimming removed 0 bases from V and 7 bases from J; junction bases left unmatched: 2. Germline lookup yields CDR1 PRHDT and CDR2 FYEKMQ (reference sequence). The CDR3 runs 14 residues.

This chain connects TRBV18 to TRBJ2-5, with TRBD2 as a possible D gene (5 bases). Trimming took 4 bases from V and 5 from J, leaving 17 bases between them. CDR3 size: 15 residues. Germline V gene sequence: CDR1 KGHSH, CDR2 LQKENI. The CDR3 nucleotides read TGTGCCAGCTCACTTCTTCACGGGGAGCTGGAGACCCAGTACTTC. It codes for CASSLLHGELETQYF.

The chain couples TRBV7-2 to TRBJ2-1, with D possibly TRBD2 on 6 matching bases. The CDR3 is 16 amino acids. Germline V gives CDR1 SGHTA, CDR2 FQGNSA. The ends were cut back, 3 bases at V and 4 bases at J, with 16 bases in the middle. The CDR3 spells CASSFRGVLLYNEQFF. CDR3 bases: TGTGCCAGCAGCTTTCGCGGGGTCCTTCTATACAATGAGCAGTTCTTC.

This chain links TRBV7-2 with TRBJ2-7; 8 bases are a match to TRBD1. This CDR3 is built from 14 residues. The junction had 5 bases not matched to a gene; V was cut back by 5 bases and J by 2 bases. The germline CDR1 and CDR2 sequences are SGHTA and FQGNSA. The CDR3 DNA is TGTGCCAGCAGCCCGCCGACAGGGGCCTACGAGCAGTACTTC. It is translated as CASSPPTGAYEQYF.

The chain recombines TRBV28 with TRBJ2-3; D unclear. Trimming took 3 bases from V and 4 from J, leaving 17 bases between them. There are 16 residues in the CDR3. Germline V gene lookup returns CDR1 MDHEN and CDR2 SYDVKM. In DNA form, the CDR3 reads TGTGCCAGCAGTTTTGGACGGTCCGCCGAGGCAGATACGCAGTATTTT. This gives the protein CASSFGRSAEADTQYF. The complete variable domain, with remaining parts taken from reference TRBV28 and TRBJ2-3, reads DVKVTQSSRYLVKRTGEKVFLECVQDMDHENMFWYRQDPGLGLRLIYFSYDVKMKEKGDIPEGYSVSREKKERFSLILESASTNQTSMYLCASSFGRSAEADTQYFGPGTRLTVL.

The CDR3 here is CASSQSRGWRQETQYF. CDR3 DNA sequence: TGCGCCAGCAGCCAGTCACGGGGCTGGCGGCAAGAGACCCAGTACTTC. The chain links TRBV4-1 to TRBJ2-5; the D call may be TRBD1 or TRBD2 (5 bases each). CDR1 is MGHRA, CDR2 YSYEKL, per germline. The V gene lost 3 bases and the J gene lost 2 bases, with 16 bases spanning the gap. The length of the CDR3 is 16 residues.

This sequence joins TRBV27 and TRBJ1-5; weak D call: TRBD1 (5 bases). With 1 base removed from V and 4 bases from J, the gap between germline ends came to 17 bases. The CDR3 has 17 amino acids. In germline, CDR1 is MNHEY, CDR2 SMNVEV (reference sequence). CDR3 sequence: CASSLFRDETGNQPQHF. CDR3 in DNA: TGTGCCAGCAGTTTATTCCGGGACGAAACGGGGAATCAGCCCCAGCATTTT.

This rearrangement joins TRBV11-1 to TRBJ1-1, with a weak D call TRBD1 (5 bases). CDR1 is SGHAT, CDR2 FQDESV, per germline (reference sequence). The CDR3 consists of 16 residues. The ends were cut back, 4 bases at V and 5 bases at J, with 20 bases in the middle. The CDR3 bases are TGTGCCAGCAGCTCGGGACGTCTAGGAACGGGGACTGAAGCTTTCTTT. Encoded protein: CASSSGRLGTGTEAFF.

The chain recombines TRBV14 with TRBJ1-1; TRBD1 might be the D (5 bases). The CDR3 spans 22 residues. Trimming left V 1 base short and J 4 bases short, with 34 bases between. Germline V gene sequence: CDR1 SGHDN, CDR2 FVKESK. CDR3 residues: CASSQVLGGNEWDPLASTEAFF. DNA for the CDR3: TGTGCCAGCAGCCAAGTCTTGGGAGGGAATGAGTGGGACCCGCTCGCTTCCACTGAAGCTTTCTTT.

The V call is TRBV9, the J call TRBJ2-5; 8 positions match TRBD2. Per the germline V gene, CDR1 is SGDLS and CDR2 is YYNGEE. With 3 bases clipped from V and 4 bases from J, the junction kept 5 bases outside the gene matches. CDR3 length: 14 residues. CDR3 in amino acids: CASSESGGVETQYF. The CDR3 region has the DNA TGTGCCAGCAGCGAAAGCGGGGGTGTAGAGACCCAGTACTTC.

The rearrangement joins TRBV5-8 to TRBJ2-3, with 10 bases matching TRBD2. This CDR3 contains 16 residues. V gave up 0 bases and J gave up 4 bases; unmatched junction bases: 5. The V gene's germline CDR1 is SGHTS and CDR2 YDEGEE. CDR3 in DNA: TGTGCCAGCAGCTTGGTTTTAGCGGGAGGCCCAGATACGCAGTATTTT. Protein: CASSLVLAGGPDTQYF.

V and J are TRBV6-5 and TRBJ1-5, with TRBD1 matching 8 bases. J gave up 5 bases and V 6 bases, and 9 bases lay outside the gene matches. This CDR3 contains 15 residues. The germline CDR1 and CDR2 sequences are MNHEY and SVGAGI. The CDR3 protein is CASRPTGAGDQPQHF. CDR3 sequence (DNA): TGTGCCAGCAGACCGACAGGGGCCGGGGATCAGCCCCAGCATTTT.

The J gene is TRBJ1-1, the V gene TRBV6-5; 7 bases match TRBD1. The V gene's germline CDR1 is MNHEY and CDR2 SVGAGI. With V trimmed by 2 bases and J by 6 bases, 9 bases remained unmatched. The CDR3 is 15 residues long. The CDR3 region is CASSYGTVGSAEAFF. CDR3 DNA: TGTGCCAGCAGTTACGGGACAGTGGGGTCCGCTGAAGCTTTCTTT.

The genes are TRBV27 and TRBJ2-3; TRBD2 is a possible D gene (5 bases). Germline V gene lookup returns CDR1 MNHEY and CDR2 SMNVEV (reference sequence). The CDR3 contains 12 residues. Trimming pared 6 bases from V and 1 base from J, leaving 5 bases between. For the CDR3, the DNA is TGTGCCAGCAGACTAGGCACAGATACGCAGTATTTT. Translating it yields CASRLGTDTQYF.

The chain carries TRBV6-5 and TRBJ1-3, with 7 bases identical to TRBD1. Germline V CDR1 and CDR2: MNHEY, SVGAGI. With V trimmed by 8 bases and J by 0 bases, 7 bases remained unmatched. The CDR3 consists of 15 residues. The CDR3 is CASALDRSSGNTIYF. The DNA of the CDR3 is TGTGCCAGCGCACTGGACAGGAGCTCTGGAAACACCATATATTTT.

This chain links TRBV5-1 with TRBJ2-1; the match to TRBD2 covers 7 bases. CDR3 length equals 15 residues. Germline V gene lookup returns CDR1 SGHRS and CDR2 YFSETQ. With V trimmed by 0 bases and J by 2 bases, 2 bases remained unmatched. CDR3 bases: TGCGCCAGCAGCTTGGGAGGGAGGGCCTACAATGAGCAGTTCTTC. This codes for CASSLGGRAYNEQFF.

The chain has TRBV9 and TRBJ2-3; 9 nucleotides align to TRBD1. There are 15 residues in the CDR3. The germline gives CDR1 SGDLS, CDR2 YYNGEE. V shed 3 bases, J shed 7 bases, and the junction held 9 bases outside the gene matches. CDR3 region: CASSGGDGTGHTQYF. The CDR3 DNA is TGTGCCAGCAGCGGAGGCGACGGGACAGGGCATACGCAGTATTTT.

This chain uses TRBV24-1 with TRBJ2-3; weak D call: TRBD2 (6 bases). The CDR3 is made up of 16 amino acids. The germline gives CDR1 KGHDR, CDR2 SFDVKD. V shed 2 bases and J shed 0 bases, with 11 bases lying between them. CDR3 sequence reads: CATSDWRARSTDTQYF. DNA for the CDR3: TGTGCCACCAGTGATTGGAGGGCGCGAAGCACAGATACGCAGTATTTT.

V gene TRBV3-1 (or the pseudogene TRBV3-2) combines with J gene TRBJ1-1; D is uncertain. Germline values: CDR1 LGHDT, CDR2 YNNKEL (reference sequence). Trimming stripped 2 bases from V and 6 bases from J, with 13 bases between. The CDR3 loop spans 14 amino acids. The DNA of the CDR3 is TGTGCCAGCAGCCAAAGGCAGGCCCAGGCTGAAGCTTTCTTT. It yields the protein CASSQRQAQAEAFF.

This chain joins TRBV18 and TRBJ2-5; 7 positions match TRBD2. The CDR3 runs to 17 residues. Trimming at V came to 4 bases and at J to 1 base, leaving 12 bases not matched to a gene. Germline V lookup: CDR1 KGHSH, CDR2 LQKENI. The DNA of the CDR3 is TGTGCCAGCTCACTAATAAGAGCGGGACTCCTCCAAGAGACCCAGTACTTC. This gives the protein CASSLIRAGLLQETQYF.